This passage covers 20 T cell receptor beta chains from one sample sequenced in a study of T cell changes during pregnancy in multiple sclerosis. Clones were sequenced by immunoSEQ multiplex PCR, and TCRdb holds only the in-frame ones, with some missing. The sample has about 44,000 clones; 90% are singletons. The sequencing here drew on CD4+ T cells from peripheral blood mononuclear cells, taken before pregnancy. These receptors originate from a female donor with multiple sclerosis, enrolled in a pregnancy study.

V is TRBV9 and J is TRBJ1-1; perhaps TRBD1 as D (5 bases). V dropped 4 bases and J dropped 1 base, with 11 bases sitting between them. The V gene's germline CDR1 is SGDLS and CDR2 YYNGEE. The CDR3 is 14 residues long. The CDR3 DNA sequence: TGTGCCAGCAGCTCCCACGGGGGGAACACTGAAGCTTTCTTT. Its protein product is CASSSHGGNTEAFF.

This rearrangement joins TRBV11-2 to TRBJ2-5, with D unclear. In germline, CDR1 is SGHAT, CDR2 FQNNGV. Deletions cut 6 bases from V and 5 bases from J, with 16 bases between. The CDR3 contains 14 residues. The CDR3 sequence is CASSKSRVVETQYF. For the CDR3, the DNA is TGTGCCAGCAGTAAGAGTCGGGTGGTGGAGACCCAGTACTTC.

The CDR3 spells CASSFILRTSGIYNEQFF. The CDR3 DNA follows: TGCGCCAGCAGCTTCATCCTCCGGACTAGCGGGATCTACAATGAGCAGTTCTTC. The chain employs TRBV5-1 and TRBJ2-1, with TRBD2 identical over 12 bases. Per the germline V gene, CDR1 is SGHRS and CDR2 is YFSETQ. This CDR3 region has 18 residues. The V segment lost 2 bases and the J segment 3 bases; nucleotides outside the gene matches: 9. Full variable domain (missing parts from reference TRBV5-1 and TRBJ2-1): KAGVTQTPRYLIKTRGQQVTLSCSPISGHRSVSWYQQTPGQGLQFLFEYFSETQRNKGNFPGRFSGRQFSNSRSEMNVSTLELGDSALYLCASSFILRTSGIYNEQFFGPGTRLTVL.

This rearrangement joins TRBV7-2 to TRBJ2-5; D remains ambiguous. Trimming pared 3 bases from V and 5 bases from J, leaving 4 bases between. The CDR3 totals 11 residues. The germline CDR1 and CDR2 sequences are SGHTA and FQGNSA. The CDR3 sequence: CASSFSETQYF. CDR3 sequence (DNA): TGTGCCAGCAGCTTCTCTGAGACCCAGTACTTC.

J is TRBJ2-4 and V is TRBV19; D may be TRBD1 (7 bases). Germline V CDR1 and CDR2: LNHDA, SQIVND (reference sequence). CDR3 length: 18 amino acids. The ends were cut back, 5 bases at V and 6 bases at J, with 26 bases in the middle. CDR3 region: CASSSTRQTGRSLNIQYF. The DNA for the CDR3 is TGTGCCAGTAGTTCTACCAGACAGACAGGGAGGTCCCTAAACATTCAGTACTTC.

CDR3 sequence reads: CASSLASITLSYEQYF. The CDR3 coding sequence is TGCGCCAGCAGCTTGGCCTCTATTACTCTCTCCTACGAGCAGTACTTC. V and J are TRBV5-1 and TRBJ2-7; D gene uncertain. Germline V CDR1 and CDR2: SGHRS, YFSETQ. This CDR3 contains 16 residues. V was pared by 0 bases and J by 0 bases, with 13 bases between.

The chain combines TRBV11-2 with TRBJ2-5, with D maybe TRBD2 (5 bases). V lost 8 bases and J lost 5, with 18 bases in between. Germline CDR1 SGHAT, CDR2 FQNNGV. The CDR3 contains 14 residues. The CDR3 DNA reads TGTGCCAGCTCCCAAAATCTTAAGCGGGAGACCCAGTACTTC. It specifies CASSQNLKRETQYF.

This rearrangement joins TRBV7-6 to TRBJ2-5, with no clear D. CDR3 size: 14 residues. Germline V CDR1 and CDR2: SGHVS, FNYEAQ. Deletions cut 5 bases from V and 4 bases from J, with 14 bases between. CDR3 nucleotide sequence: TGTGCCAGCAGCCCCGTGCTGGCATTAGAGACCCAGTACTTC. Translation: CASSPVLALETQYF.

The V gene is TRBV28, the J gene TRBJ1-2; D perhaps matches TRBD1 (5 bases). CDR1 is MDHEN and CDR2 is SYDVKM in the germline V gene. There are 12 residues in the CDR3. V was pared by 6 bases and J by 10 bases, with 15 bases between. CDR3 sequence (DNA): TGTGCCAGCAGGCAGGGCCGACGATTCTACACCTTC. Translated, it gives CASRQGRRFYTF.

The rearrangement joins TRBV4-1 to TRBJ2-2, with D tentatively TRBD2 (6 bases). V lost 1 base, J lost 4 bases, and 13 bases lay in between. The CDR3 sequence is 16 residues long. In germline, CDR1 is MGHRA, CDR2 YSYEKL. Written as DNA, the CDR3 is TGCGCCAGCAGCCAAGTTTGGGCGGGGTTCACCGGGGAGCTGTTTTTT. Protein product: CASSQVWAGFTGELFF.

This sequence joins TRBV29-1 and TRBJ2-1; TRBD2 agrees at 9 bases. Germline assignment: CDR1 SQVTM and CDR2 ANQGSEA. The V and J ends lost 5 bases and 3 bases, in that order; junction bases with no gene match: 5. The CDR3 loop spans 14 amino acids. In DNA, the CDR3 is TGCAGCGTTCGCGGGAGGGTTAACTACAATGAGCAGTTCTTC. It is translated as CSVRGRVNYNEQFF.

The chain joins TRBV4-3 to TRBJ1-5; no clear D gene. The CDR3 is 15 amino acids. The V end lost 0 bases, the J end lost 2 bases, and 8 bases lay between the germline ends. The germline V gene has CDR1 LGHNA and CDR2 YSLEER. CDR3 nucleotides: TGCGCCAGCAGCCAAGAACTAGGGCGCAATCAGCCCCAGCATTTT. Translation gives CASSQELGRNQPQHF.

This clone was detected only once. Its ends do not fully match the called genes, so a read error is possible. The V call is TRBV7-2, the J call TRBJ2-4; 7 bases line up with TRBD1. This CDR3 comprises 13 residues. CDR1 and CDR2 (germline): SGHTA, FQGNSA. CDR3 in DNA: TGTGCCAGCAGCTTATCACCAGGACAGGCCGCAAACTTC. It encodes CASSLSPGQAANF.

CDR3 DNA: TGTGCCAGCAGCGTCGGTTTAGCGCAAGAGACCCAGTACTTC. This encodes CASSVGLAQETQYF. The chain uses TRBV7-9 and TRBJ2-5, with D maybe TRBD2 (5 bases). Germline-derived CDR1 and CDR2 are SEHNR and FQNEAQ (reference sequence). The V and J ends lost 5 bases and 2 bases respectively, with 12 bases between them. This CDR3 has 14 residues.

CDR3 nucleotides: TGTGCCAGTAGTATACCGGGACTAGCGGCCAACACCGGGGAGCTGTTTTTT. Translating gives CASSIPGLAANTGELFF. The rearrangement joins TRBV19 to TRBJ2-2, with 11 bases that match TRBD2. This CDR3 comprises 17 residues. Germline CDR1 reads LNHDA; CDR2 reads SQIVND (reference sequence). V shed 2 bases and J 2 bases; nucleotides not matched to a gene: 4.

V and J are TRBV6-5 and TRBJ2-1; 8 bases fit TRBD2. This CDR3 has 16 amino acids. Germline V gives CDR1 MNHEY, CDR2 SVGAGI. Trimming removed 0 bases from V and 5 bases from J; junction bases left unmatched: 6. CDR3 amino acids: CASSYSIAGRNNEQFF. DNA of the CDR3: TGTGCCAGCAGTTACTCGATAGCGGGGAGAAACAATGAGCAGTTCTTC.

This sequence joins TRBV7-3 and TRBJ2-2; 7 bases are a match to TRBD2. Germline V gene lookup returns CDR1 SGHTA and CDR2 FQGTGA. V was pared by 8 bases and J by 1 base, with 7 bases of the junction left unmatched. The CDR3 contains 15 residues. This chain's CDR3 is CASSKASGNTGELFF. CDR3 nucleotide sequence: TGTGCCAGCTCAAAGGCTAGCGGGAACACCGGGGAGCTGTTTTTT. Full variable domain (rest looked up from reference TRBV7-3 and TRBJ2-2): GAGVSQTPSNKVTEKGKYVELRCDPISGHTALYWYRQSLGQGPEFLIYFQGTGAADDSGLPNDRFFAVRPEGSVSTLKIQRTERGDSAVYLCASSKASGNTGELFFGEGSRLTVL.

This clone occurred a few times. The DNA for the CDR3 is TGCGCCAGCAGCTCGGCGACAGCAAACTCTGGAAACACCATATATTTT. Encoded protein: CASSSATANSGNTIYF. The chain has TRBV5-1 and TRBJ1-3, with a possible D match to TRBD1 (5 bases). This CDR3 is built from 16 residues. Looked up from germline, CDR1 is SGHRS and CDR2 is YFSETQ. V gave up 3 bases and J gave up 0 bases, with 13 bases separating them.

V is TRBV21-1 and J is TRBJ2-3; no DNA check was done on the table's D call, TRBD2. TRBV21-1 is given as a pseudogene. The CDR3 totals 14 residues. In nucleotides, the CDR3 is TGTGCCAGCAGCACTAGCGGTCCCACAGATACGCAGTATTTT. This sequence encodes CASSTSGPTDTQYF.

The chain uses TRBV18 and TRBJ1-3, with D hard to call. CDR3 size: 16 residues. Germline CDR1 KGHSH, CDR2 LQKENI. Trimming pared 2 bases from V and 1 base from J, leaving 12 bases between. For the CDR3, the DNA is TGTGCCAGCTCACCAAACAACCCCTCTTCTGGAAACACCATATATTTT. This codes for CASSPNNPSSGNTIYF.